Shown below are 25 T cell receptor beta chains from a single sample sequenced in a study of monozygotic twins with inflammatory bowel disease. From its re-call of the 5' RACE reads, TCRdb lists each CDR3 protein once, without DNA. The repertoire table contains fewer than 550,000 distinct CDR3 sequences. The sample taken for sequencing was blood. These receptors all come from a human donor with ulcerative colitis or Crohn's disease, or a healthy co-twin of an affected twin (not recorded which).

V and J are TRBV20-1 and TRBJ2-7. Germline V gene sequence: CDR1 DFQATT, CDR2 SNEGSKA (reference sequence). This CDR3 has 13 amino acids. The CDR3 spells CSAAGTSGYEQYF.

V is TRBV11-2 and J is TRBJ1-1. This CDR3 region has 18 residues. The germline V gene has CDR1 SGHAT and CDR2 FQNNGV. CDR3 amino acids: CASSRLGWGDPSNTEAFF.

This chain uses TRBV10-3 with TRBJ2-6. This CDR3 contains 13 residues. Germline V lookup: CDR1 ENHRY, CDR2 SYGVKD. The CDR3 here is CAIGKTGANVLTF.

The rearrangement links TRBV7-6 to TRBJ1-5. Germline CDR1 SGHVS, CDR2 FNYEAQ. There are 14 residues in the CDR3. The chain's CDR3 is CASSLGLPNQPQHF. The entire variable domain, with the rest obtained from reference TRBV7-6 and TRBJ1-5, is as follows: GAGVSQSPRYKVTKRGQDVALRCDPISGHVSLYWYRQALGQGPEFLTYFNYEAQQDKSGLPNDRFSAERPEGSISTLTIQRTEQRDSAMYRCASSLGLPNQPQHFGDGTRLSIL.

This CDR3 is CASSQKSSHDTNEQFF. The chain links TRBV4-2 to TRBJ2-1; TCRdb picks TRBD2, but there is no DNA to check that call. Germline values: CDR1 LGHNA, CDR2 YNFKEQ. The CDR3 extends over 16 amino acids.

This chain links TRBV5-4 with TRBJ2-5; the TCRdb call, TRBD1, lacks DNA for checking. Germline CDR1 is SGHNT and CDR2 is YYREEE (reference sequence). This CDR3 has 16 residues. Here the CDR3 reads CASSLVGQGVQETQYF.

The chain has TRBV10-3 and TRBJ1-3. The germline V gene has CDR1 ENHRY and CDR2 SYGVKD. There are 13 residues in the CDR3. This CDR3 is CAISEDTQDTIYF.

The J gene is TRBJ1-1, the V gene TRBV6-4; TCRdb reports TRBD1, a call that lacks DNA to check it against. This CDR3 has 16 residues. Germline CDR1 and CDR2: MRHNA and SNTAGT. CDR3 protein: CASSDVGGHMNTEAFF.

This chain uses TRBV20-1 with TRBJ1-1; TCRdb calls TRBD1, which cannot be checked without DNA. Germline CDR1 reads DFQATT; CDR2 reads SNEGSKA (reference sequence). The CDR3 is made up of 14 amino acids. CDR3 sequence: CSAPRDTLNTEAFF.

This sequence joins TRBV18 and TRBJ2-2; the D call of TRBD1 rests on TCRdb alone, since no DNA is present to check it. CDR1 is KGHSH, CDR2 LQKENI, per germline. The CDR3 is 16 amino acids. The CDR3: CASSPTGASNTGELFF.

The rearrangement links TRBV7-9 to TRBJ2-1. Germline V gene lookup returns CDR1 SEHNR and CDR2 FQNEAQ (reference sequence). The length of the CDR3 is 15 residues. CDR3 protein: CASSPDRGSYNEQFF.

The rearrangement joins TRBV7-8 to TRBJ2-3. Germline V lookup: CDR1 SGHVS, CDR2 FQNEAQ. The CDR3 runs 15 residues. The CDR3 sequence is CASSLVPTGTDTQYF.

The rearrangement links TRBV6-1 to TRBJ1-1. The CDR3 is made up of 12 amino acids. Germline CDR1 MNHNS, CDR2 SASEGT. This CDR3 is CATEPSNTEAFF.

This chain uses TRBV6-5 with TRBJ1-1; there is no DNA to check the TCRdb D call of TRBD1. This CDR3 has 13 amino acids. Germline V gives CDR1 MNHEY, CDR2 SVGAGI. The CDR3 loop reads CASRLEGGHEAFF.

The chain carries TRBV12-3 or TRBV12-4 and TRBJ2-3; TCRdb picks TRBD1, but there is no DNA to check that call. The CDR3 loop spans 15 amino acids. CDR3 in amino acids: CASSTPRELTDTQYF.

The chain recombines TRBV7-6 with TRBJ2-3; the TCRdb call, TRBD2, lacks DNA for checking. The CDR3 covers 15 residues. CDR1 and CDR2 (germline): SGHVS, FNYEAQ. The CDR3 region is CASSHTSSFTDTQYF.

The chain is built from TRBV20-1 and TRBJ1-1; no DNA is available, so the TRBD1 call from TCRdb remains unchecked. The CDR3 has 15 residues. The germline V gene encodes CDR1 DFQATT and CDR2 SNEGSKA (reference sequence). The CDR3 reads CSARSTGGRNTEAFF.

The chain recombines TRBV7-2 with TRBJ1-4; the TCRdb call, TRBD1, lacks DNA for checking. The CDR3 has 16 amino acids. Looked up from germline, CDR1 is SGHTA and CDR2 is FQGNSA. CDR3 sequence reads: CASSLETGAANEKLFF. The variable domain in full, with the rest retrieved from reference TRBV7-2 and TRBJ1-4, is GAGVSQSPSNKVTEKGKDVELRCDPISGHTALYWYRQSLGQGLEFLIYFQGNSAPDKSGLPSDRFSAERTGGSVSTLTIQRTQQEDSAVYLCASSLETGAANEKLFFGSGTQLSVL.

This chain uses TRBV6-1 with TRBJ1-1. The CDR3 length is 14 residues. The V gene's germline CDR1 is MNHNS and CDR2 SASEGT. CDR3 in amino acids: CASSEVTANTEAFF.

V is TRBV5-1 and J is TRBJ2-1; TCRdb outputs TRBD2, but without DNA this stays unchecked. Germline V CDR1 and CDR2: SGHRS, YFSETQ. The CDR3 length is 15 residues. This CDR3 is CVSSSDEGLGYEQFF.

The chain combines TRBV7-9 with TRBJ2-3. This CDR3 has 15 residues. CDR1 and CDR2 from the germline V gene are SEHNR and FQNEAQ (reference sequence). The CDR3 loop reads CASSSVVYSTDTQYF.

The chain's CDR3 is CASSYATWDYGNEQYF. The V call is TRBV6-2 or TRBV6-3, the J call TRBJ2-7; TCRdb calls TRBD2, which cannot be checked without DNA. The CDR3 loop spans 16 amino acids. In germline, CDR1 is MNHEY, CDR2 SVGEGT.

The V and J genes are TRBV12-3 or TRBV12-4 and TRBJ2-1; lacking DNA, the TRBD2 call made by TCRdb goes unchecked. The CDR3 spans 14 residues. CDR3 loop: CASSLGGTGNEQFF.

The chain uses TRBV9 and TRBJ2-7. Germline V gene lookup returns CDR1 SGDLS and CDR2 YYNGEE. The CDR3 length is 14 residues. The CDR3 reads CASSVGSELYEQYF.

The rearrangement links TRBV4-1 to TRBJ1-5; TCRdb's D gene call, TRBD1, goes unchecked for lack of DNA. The CDR3 loop spans 15 amino acids. The germline V gene has CDR1 MGHRA and CDR2 YSYEKL. The CDR3 reads CASSLTAPTYQPQHF.